This TCR beta chain stems from a study of blood T cell repertoires in COVID-19. In the case of this clone: This sample includes further DNA sequences coding for the same CDR3.

Measured with immunoSEQ multiplex PCR; TCRdb has only the in-frame clones, and not every one. The sample holds about 240,000 clones, about 91% seen once. This CDR3 is built from 14 residues. Germline V gene lookup returns CDR1 KGHSH and CDR2 LQKENI. Trimming took 3 bases from V and 3 from J; bases not matched to a gene: 2. The sequence was collected from a woman aged 25-40 years with acute COVID-19. Sequenced material: PBMCs or T cells enriched from blood (not recorded which). The chain carries TRBV18 and TRBJ1-5; 7 nucleotides match TRBD1. CDR3 sequence (DNA): TGTGCCAGCTCACCGGGACAGACCAATCAGCCCCAGCATTTT. It translates to CASSPGQTNQPQHF.